A single T cell receptor beta chain is shown here with its context. This clone's antigen is unknown. Qualities for individual bases were not recorded, and no much larger clone is one base off. This sample is drawn from a study of spatial heterogeneity in lung cancer (dated by TCRdb to between 2017 and 2020). In the study overall: More beta-chain than alpha-chain transcripts were consistently detected, likely reflecting higher beta-chain transcript abundance. In the raw uncorrected reads, each unique combination of TCR and UMI appeared more than ten times on average. In non-small cell lung cancer, the study made a quantitative comparison of TCR alpha and beta repertoires among multiple tumor regions, matched nontumor lung and blood. Nonsynonymous mutation counts, determined by whole-exome sequencing of tumor tissue, were related to TCR repertoire features. At surgery, both alpha and beta chains were TCR-sequenced in roughly 230 tumor regions, fewer than 85 matched nontumor lung samples and 56 PBMC samples.

What the authors observed across the whole study: Ubiquitous expanded tumor TCRs showed up in blood more often at tumor resection than at routine follow-up. Additional single-cell paired TCR alpha and beta sequencing was considered necessary to confirm, at a functional level, the hypothesis that regional TCRs recognize regional mutations.

According to the study, the label for this sample's time point signals: sample taken at primary tumor resection. Without any cell sorting, TCR sequencing was performed on whole RNA extracted either from tumor and nontumor lung tissue or from cryopreserved PBMC samples. Samples were obtained from fewer than 80 patients with early-stage, untreated non-small cell lung cancer from the lung TRACERx cohort. Patients were selected for TCR sequencing only if sufficient RNA was available from at least two tumor regions. Libraries were made using 5' RACE. Reads for this sample came from a NextSeq 500. In the TCR library protocol, a unique molecular identifier was attached to each TCR cDNA molecule so that PCR and sequencing errors could be corrected. Per the authors' processing: Decombinator tools were used for TCR identification, UMI-based error correction and CDR3 extraction. TCRs above a frequency of 2 per 1,000, corresponding to the top 1% of the tumor frequency distribution, were defined as expanded. Renyi diversity was calculated using the R vegan package after each repertoire was subsampled 100 times to 5,000 TCRs. To build CDR3 similarity networks, amino acid triplet string-kernel similarity was used, and CDR3s were connected when their pairwise similarity was above 0.82. TCRdb reprocessed the public reads (quality trimming at Q25 with fastp, clone calling with MiXCR) and kept in-frame beta chains. Rows with a matching CDR3 protein are joined into one entry that keeps the most common DNA and genes. These V and J calls are TCRdb output, not the study's own analysis. This sample is represented by under 75,000 distinct CDR3 sequences; roughly 8% of them were singletons. The leading ten clones occupy roughly 16% of the sample.

This TCR derives from a female donor with early-stage non-small cell lung cancer. The sequencing used PBMCs, collected at surgery.

The encoded CDR3 is CAISPGLAGAPEQFF. The sequenced DNA is TGTGCCATCAGCCCGGGACTAGCGGGAGCACCTGAGCAGTTCTTC. The sequence joins TRBV10-3 to TRBJ2-1; TRBD2 fits 14 bases in the junction. The CDR3 contains 15 residues, cysteine and phenylalanine counted. The CDR3 DNA has 45 bases and is translated from base 1. Unmatched junction bases come to 7, with V trimmed by 6 bases and J by 9 bases. The germline V gene sets CDR1 to ENHRY and CDR2 to SYGVKD.